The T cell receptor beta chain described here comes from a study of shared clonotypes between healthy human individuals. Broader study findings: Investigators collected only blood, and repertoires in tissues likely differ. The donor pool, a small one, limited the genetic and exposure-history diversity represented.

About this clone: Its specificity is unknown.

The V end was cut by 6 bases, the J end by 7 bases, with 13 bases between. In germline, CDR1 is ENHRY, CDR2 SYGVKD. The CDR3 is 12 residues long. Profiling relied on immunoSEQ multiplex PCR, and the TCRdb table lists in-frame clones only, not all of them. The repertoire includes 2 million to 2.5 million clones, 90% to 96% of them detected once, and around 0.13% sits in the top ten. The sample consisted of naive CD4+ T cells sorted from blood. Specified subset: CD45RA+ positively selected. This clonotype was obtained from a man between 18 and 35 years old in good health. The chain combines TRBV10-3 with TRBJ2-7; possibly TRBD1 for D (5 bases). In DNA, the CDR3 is TGTGCCATCAGCGGTCAGGGTGCTGAGCAGTACTTC. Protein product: CAISGQGAEQYF.